What follows is one T cell receptor (beta chain) and its context. Its antigen is undetermined. These data originate in a study of blood T cells in healthy people across ages. About the research overall: Capturing about one barcoded beta molecule per two T cells was achieved by template switching.

Overall study findings and caveats: A strong correlation was found between TCR beta diversity and the percentage of naive T cells.

Donors were systemically healthy Caucasian individuals from Russia aged about 6 to 95 years. Researchers isolated at least 6 million PBMCs per sample. A second PCR, run for about 7 to 11 cycles, used a sample-barcoded 5' primer plus a J-beta primer mix. TCRdb re-called the 5' RACE reads with MiXCR, one entry per CDR3 protein. The sample shows around 800,000 distinct CDR3 sequences, around 50% of them seen only once. Germline-derived CDR1 and CDR2 are SQVTM and ANQGSEA. CDR3 length: 14 amino acids. Trimming pared 5 bases from V and 8 bases from J, leaving 19 bases between. The sample taken for sequencing was blood. The receptor was isolated from an elderly man in good health. The J gene is TRBJ2-1, the V gene TRBV29-1; maybe TRBD1 (6 bases). The CDR3 protein is CSVTGTPAVDEQFF. The CDR3 bases are TGCAGCGTTACCGGGACACCTGCCGTGGATGAGCAGTTCTTC.